The 5 T cell receptor beta chains given below trace back to one sample, sequenced in a study of cytomegalovirus exposure and HLA in healthy donors. A multiplex PCR was run with 60 Vbeta primers and 13 Jbeta primers. Generated by immunoSEQ multiplex PCR, the TCRdb table keeps only in-frame clones and is missing some. The sample comprises some 70,000 clones, 77% of which are singletons, and approximately 4.8% rests with the top ten. Sequenced: PBMCs. The origin of the receptors is a male donor in good health and CMV-seropositive.

The chain combines TRBV7-2 with TRBJ2-3; D perhaps matches TRBD2 (7 bases). The V gene lost 5 bases and the J gene lost 8 bases, with 23 bases spanning the gap. Germline V lookup: CDR1 SGHTA, CDR2 FQGNSA. The CDR3 has 16 residues. This chain's CDR3 is CASSQRGGLGGGTQYF. The CDR3 DNA reads TGTGCCAGCAGCCAAAGGGGGGGCTTGGGTGGAGGTACGCAGTATTTT.

For the CDR3, the DNA is TGTGCCAGCAGTGAGGCTAGCGGGGGGTACAATGAGCAGTTCTTC. Translation gives CASSEASGGYNEQFF. The V gene is TRBV6-1, the J gene TRBJ2-1; 11 positions agree with TRBD2. Germline CDR1 MNHNS, CDR2 SASEGT. The V and J ends lost 3 bases and 4 bases, in that order; junction bases with no gene match: 2. The CDR3 spans 15 residues.

This chain joins TRBV27 and TRBJ2-2, with 12 bases fitting TRBD2. From germline, CDR1 is MNHEY and CDR2 SMNVEV (reference sequence). V lost 6 bases, J lost 9 bases, and 8 bases stayed unmatched. The CDR3 consists of 15 residues. The CDR3 is CASRETSGGLRELFF. The CDR3 DNA follows: TGTGCCAGCAGGGAGACTAGCGGGGGATTAAGGGAGCTGTTTTTT.

The chain links TRBV7-6 to TRBJ1-6; 9 nucleotides line up with TRBD1. From germline, CDR1 is SGHVS and CDR2 FNYEAQ. J lost 10 bases, V lost 4 bases, and 8 bases had no gene match. This CDR3 comprises 15 residues. CDR3 nucleotides: TGTGCCAGCAGCTACCAGGGACAGGGAGGATCACCCCTCCACTTT. It is translated as CASSYQGQGGSPLHF.

The CDR3 protein is CASSLVLAGGRAKNIQYF. CDR3 DNA sequence: TGTGCCAGCAGCTTAGTACTAGCGGGGGGGCGGGCCAAAAACATTCAGTACTTC. V gene TRBV7-9 combines with J gene TRBJ2-4; 13 bases map to TRBD2. CDR3 length: 18 amino acids. Trimming at V came to 1 base and at J to 1 base, leaving 4 bases not matched to a gene. The germline V gene has CDR1 SEHNR and CDR2 FQNEAQ (reference sequence).